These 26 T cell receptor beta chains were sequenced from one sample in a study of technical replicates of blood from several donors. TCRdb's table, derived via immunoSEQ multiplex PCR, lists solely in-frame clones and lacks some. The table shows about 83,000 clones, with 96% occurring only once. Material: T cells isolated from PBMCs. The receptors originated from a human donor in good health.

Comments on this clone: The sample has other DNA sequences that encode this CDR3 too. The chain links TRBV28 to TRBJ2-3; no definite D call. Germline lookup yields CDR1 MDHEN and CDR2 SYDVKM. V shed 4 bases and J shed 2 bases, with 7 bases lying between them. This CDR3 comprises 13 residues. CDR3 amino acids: CASSSPSTDTQYF. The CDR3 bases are TGTGCCAGCAGTTCCCCTTCCACAGATACGCAGTATTTT.

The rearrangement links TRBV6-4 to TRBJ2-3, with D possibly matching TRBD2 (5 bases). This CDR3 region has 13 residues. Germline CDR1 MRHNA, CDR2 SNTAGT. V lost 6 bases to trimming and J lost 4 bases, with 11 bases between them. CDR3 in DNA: TGTGCCAGCAGCGACCGGGAATCAGATACGCAGTATTTT. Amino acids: CASSDRESDTQYF.

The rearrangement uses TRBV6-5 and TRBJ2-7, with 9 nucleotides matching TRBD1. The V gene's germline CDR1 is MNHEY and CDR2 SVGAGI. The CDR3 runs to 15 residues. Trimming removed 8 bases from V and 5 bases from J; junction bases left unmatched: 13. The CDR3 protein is CASGPRTGARHEQYF. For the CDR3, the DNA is TGTGCCAGCGGGCCACGGACAGGGGCTCGGCACGAGCAGTACTTC.

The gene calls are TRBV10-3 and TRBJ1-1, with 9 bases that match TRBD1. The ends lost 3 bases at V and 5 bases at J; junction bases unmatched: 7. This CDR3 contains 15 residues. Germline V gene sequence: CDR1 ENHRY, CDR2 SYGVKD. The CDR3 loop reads CAISERTGVETEAFF. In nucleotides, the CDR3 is TGTGCCATCAGTGAAAGGACAGGGGTGGAAACTGAAGCTTTCTTT.

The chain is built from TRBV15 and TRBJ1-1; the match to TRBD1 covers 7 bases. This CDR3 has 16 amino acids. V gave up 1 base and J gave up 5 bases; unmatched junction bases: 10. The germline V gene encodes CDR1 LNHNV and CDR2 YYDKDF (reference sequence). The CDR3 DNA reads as TGTGCCACCAGCAGAGGCTTGACAGGGCTAGGGACTGAAGCTTTCTTT. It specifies CATSRGLTGLGTEAFF. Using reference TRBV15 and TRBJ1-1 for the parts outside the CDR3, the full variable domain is DAMVIQNPRYQVTQFGKPVTLSCSQTLNHNVMYWYQQKSSQAPKLLFHYYDKDFNNEADTPDNFQSRRPNTSFCFLDIRSPGLGDTAMYLCATSRGLTGLGTEAFFGQGTRLTVV.

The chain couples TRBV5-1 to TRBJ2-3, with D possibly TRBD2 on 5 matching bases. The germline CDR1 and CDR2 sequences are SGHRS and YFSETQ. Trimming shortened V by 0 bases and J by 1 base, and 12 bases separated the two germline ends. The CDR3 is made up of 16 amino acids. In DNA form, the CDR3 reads TGCGCCAGCAGCTTGGCGACTTGGCGGGGCACAGATACGCAGTATTTT. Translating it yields CASSLATWRGTDTQYF.

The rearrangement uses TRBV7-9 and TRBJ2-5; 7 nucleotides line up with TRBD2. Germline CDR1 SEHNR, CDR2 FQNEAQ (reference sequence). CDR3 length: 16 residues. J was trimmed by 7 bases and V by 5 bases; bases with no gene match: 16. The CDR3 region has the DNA TGTGCCAGCAGCCCCCCGAGCGGGGACTTATTGGGGACCCAGTACTTC. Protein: CASSPPSGDLLGTQYF.

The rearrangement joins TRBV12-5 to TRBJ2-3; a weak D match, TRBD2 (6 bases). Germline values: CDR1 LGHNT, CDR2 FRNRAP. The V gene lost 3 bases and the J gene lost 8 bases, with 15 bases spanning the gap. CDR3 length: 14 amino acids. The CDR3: CASGFIGTGPTQYF. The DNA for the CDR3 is TGTGCTAGTGGTTTTATCGGGACTGGTCCTACGCAGTATTTT.

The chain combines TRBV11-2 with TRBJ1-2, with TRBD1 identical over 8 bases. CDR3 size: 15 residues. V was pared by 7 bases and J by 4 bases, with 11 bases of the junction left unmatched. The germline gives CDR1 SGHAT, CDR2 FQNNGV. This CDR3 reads CASTTGTGGFYGYTF. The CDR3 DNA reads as TGTGCCAGCACGACCGGGACAGGAGGCTTCTATGGCTACACCTTC. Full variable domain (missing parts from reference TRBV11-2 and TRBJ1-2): EAGVAQSPRYKIIEKRQSVAFWCNPISGHATLYWYQQILGQGPKLLIQFQNNGVVDDSQLPKDRFSAERLKGVDSTLKIQPAKLEDSAVYLCASTTGTGGFYGYTFGSGTRLTVV.

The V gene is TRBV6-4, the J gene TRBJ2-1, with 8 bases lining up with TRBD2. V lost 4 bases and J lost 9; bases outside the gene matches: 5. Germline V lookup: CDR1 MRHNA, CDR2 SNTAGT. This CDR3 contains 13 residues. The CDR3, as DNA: TGTGCCAGCAGTGCTGGACTAGCTTCTGAGCAGTTCTTC. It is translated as CASSAGLASEQFF.

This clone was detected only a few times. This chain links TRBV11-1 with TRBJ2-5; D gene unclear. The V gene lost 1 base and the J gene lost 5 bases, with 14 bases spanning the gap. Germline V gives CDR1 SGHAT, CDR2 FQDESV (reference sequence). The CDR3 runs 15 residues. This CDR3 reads CASSLEPRLRETQYF. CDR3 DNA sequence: TGTGCCAGCAGCTTAGAGCCGAGGCTACGGGAGACCCAGTACTTC.

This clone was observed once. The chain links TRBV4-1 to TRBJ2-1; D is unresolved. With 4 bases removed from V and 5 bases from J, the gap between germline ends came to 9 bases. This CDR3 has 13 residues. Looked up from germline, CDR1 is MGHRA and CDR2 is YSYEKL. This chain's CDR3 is CASSPYADNEQFF. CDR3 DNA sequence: TGCGCCAGCAGCCCATACGCAGACAATGAGCAGTTCTTC.

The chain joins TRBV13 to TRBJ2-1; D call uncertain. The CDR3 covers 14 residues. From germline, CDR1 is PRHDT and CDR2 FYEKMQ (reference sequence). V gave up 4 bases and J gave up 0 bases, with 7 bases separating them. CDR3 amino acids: CASSSRSSYNEQFF. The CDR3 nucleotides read TGTGCCAGCAGCTCGAGAAGCTCCTACAATGAGCAGTTCTTC.

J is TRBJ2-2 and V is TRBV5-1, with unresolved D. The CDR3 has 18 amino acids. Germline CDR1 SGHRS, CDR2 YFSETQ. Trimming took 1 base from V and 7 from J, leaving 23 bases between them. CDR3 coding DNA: TGCGCCAGCAGCTTGCGTCACTTATCCGAGCTGCTTGGCGGGGAGCTGTTTTTT. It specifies CASSLRHLSELLGGELFF.

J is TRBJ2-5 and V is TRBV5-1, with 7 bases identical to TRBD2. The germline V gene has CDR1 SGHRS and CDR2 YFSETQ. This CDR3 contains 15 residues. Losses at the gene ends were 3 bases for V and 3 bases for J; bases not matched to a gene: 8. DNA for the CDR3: TGCGCCAGCAGCTCCCCTGGCGCGGGAGAAGAGACCCAGTACTTC. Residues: CASSSPGAGEETQYF.

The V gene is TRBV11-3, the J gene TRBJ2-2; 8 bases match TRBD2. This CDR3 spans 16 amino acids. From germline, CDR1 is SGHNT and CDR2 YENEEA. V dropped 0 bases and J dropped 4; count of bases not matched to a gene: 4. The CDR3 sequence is CASSLDQREITGELFF. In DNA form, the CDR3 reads TGTGCCAGCAGCTTAGATCAGCGGGAGATCACCGGGGAGCTGTTTTTT.

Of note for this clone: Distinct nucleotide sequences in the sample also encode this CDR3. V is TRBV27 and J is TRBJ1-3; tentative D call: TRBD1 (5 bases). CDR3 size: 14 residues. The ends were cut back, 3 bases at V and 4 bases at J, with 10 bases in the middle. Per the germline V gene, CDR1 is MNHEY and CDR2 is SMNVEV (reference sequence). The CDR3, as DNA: TGTGCCAGCAGTTTGTCCAGGGCCGGAAACACCATATATTTT. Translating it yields CASSLSRAGNTIYF.

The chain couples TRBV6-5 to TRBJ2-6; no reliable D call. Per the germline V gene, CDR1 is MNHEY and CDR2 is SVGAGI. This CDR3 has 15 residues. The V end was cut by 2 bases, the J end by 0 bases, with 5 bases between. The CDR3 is CASSYQFSGANVLTF. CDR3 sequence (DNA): TGTGCCAGCAGTTACCAGTTCTCTGGGGCCAACGTCCTGACTTTC.

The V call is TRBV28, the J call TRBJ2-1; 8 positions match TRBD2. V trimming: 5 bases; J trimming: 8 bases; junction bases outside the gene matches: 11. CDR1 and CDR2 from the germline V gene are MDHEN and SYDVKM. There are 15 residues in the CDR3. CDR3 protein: CASSPPGSGRYEQFF. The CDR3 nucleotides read TGTGCCAGCAGTCCACCGGGGAGCGGGAGATATGAGCAGTTCTTC.

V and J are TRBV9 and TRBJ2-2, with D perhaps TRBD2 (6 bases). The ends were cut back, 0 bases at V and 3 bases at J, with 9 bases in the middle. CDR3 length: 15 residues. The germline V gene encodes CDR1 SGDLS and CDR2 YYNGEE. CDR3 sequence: CASSVAGEDTGELFF. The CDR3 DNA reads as TGTGCCAGCAGCGTAGCGGGAGAGGACACCGGGGAGCTGTTTTTT. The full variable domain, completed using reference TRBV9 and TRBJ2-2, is DSGVTQTPKHLITATGQRVTLRCSPRSGDLSVYWYQQSLDQGLQFLIQYYNGEERAKGNILERFSAQQFPDLHSELNLSSLELGDSALYFCASSVAGEDTGELFFGEGSRLTVL.

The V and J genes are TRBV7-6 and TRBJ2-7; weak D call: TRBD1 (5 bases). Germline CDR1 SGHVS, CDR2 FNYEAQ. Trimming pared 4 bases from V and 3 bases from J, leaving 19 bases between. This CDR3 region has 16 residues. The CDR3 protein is CASSSIRGRISYEQYF. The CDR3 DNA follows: TGTGCCAGCAGCTCTATTAGGGGCAGAATTAGCTACGAGCAGTACTTC.

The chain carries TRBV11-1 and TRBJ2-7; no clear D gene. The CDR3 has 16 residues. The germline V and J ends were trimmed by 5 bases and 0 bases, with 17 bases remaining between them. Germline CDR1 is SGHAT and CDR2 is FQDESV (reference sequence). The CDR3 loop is CASSPSPGRSSYEQYF. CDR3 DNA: TGTGCCAGCAGCCCCTCCCCCGGAAGGAGCTCCTACGAGCAGTACTTC.

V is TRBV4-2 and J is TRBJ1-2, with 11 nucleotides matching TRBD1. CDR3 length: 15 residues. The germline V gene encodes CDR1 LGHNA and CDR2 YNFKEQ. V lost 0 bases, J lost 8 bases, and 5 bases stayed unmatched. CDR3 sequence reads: CASSQEAGTGGGYTF. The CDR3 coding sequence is TGTGCCAGCAGCCAAGAGGCAGGGACAGGGGGAGGCTACACCTTC.

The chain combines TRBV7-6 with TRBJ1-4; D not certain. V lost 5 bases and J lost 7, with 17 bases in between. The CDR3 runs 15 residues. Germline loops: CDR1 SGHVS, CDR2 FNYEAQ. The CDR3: CASSRGQASGEKLFF. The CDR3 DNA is TGTGCCAGCAGCAGAGGGCAGGCTAGCGGTGAAAAACTGTTTTTT. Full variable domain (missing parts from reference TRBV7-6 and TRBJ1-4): GAGVSQSPRYKVTKRGQDVALRCDPISGHVSLYWYRQALGQGPEFLTYFNYEAQQDKSGLPNDRFSAERPEGSISTLTIQRTEQRDSAMYRCASSRGQASGEKLFFGSGTQLSVL.

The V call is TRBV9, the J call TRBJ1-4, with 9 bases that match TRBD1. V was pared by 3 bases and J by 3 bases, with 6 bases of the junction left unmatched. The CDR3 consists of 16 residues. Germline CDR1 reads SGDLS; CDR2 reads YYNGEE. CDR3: CASSGGTGLSNEKLFF. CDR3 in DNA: TGTGCCAGCAGCGGTGGGACAGGGCTTTCTAATGAAAAACTGTTTTTT.

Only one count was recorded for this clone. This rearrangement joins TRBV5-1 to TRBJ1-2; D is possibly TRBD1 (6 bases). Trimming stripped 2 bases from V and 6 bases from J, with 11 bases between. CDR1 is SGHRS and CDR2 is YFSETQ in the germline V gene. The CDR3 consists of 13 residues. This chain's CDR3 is CASSFFYRDGYTF. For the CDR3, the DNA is TGCGCCAGCAGCTTTTTCTACAGGGATGGCTACACCTTC.